These 19 T cell receptor beta chains share one sample of origin, sequenced in a study of identifying expanded T cells in peripheral blood. Measured with immunoSEQ multiplex PCR; TCRdb has only the in-frame clones, and not every one. Of approximately 79,000 clones listed, 90% were seen once; the top ten hold 2.5% to 3.5%. The sequenced sample was blood. These receptors were obtained from a person aged 18 to 75 in good health.

This sequence joins TRBV10-3 and TRBJ2-1; 9 bases are a match to TRBD2. This CDR3 spans 13 amino acids. Germline V lookup: CDR1 ENHRY, CDR2 SYGVKD. The J segment lost 5 bases and the V segment lost 10 bases, leaving 6 bases of the junction unmatched. The CDR3 loop is CATTGLADNEQFF. The DNA of the CDR3 is TGTGCCACGACGGGACTAGCAGACAATGAGCAGTTCTTC.

The CDR3 nucleotides read TGTGCCAGCAGTCCAATCGGGGGAGGTGGCTACACCTTC. Encoded protein: CASSPIGGGGYTF. J is TRBJ1-2 and V is TRBV27; D possibly corresponds to TRBD1 (5 bases). The germline V gene encodes CDR1 MNHEY and CDR2 SMNVEV (reference sequence). Trimming took off 5 bases at V and 7 bases at J, with 14 bases between the two ends. This CDR3 is built from 13 residues.

The V and J genes are TRBV5-1 and TRBJ2-7, with a tentative D call TRBD2 (6 bases). With 0 bases removed from V and 6 bases from J, the gap between germline ends came to 10 bases. Germline V CDR1 and CDR2: SGHRS, YFSETQ. The CDR3 consists of 13 residues. The CDR3 sequence: CASSLALASEQYF. In DNA, the CDR3 is TGCGCCAGCAGCTTGGCCCTAGCGTCCGAGCAGTACTTC.

This clone is categorized as medium-sized. This chain joins TRBV27 and TRBJ2-1; D possibly uses TRBD1 or TRBD2 (6 bases each). Germline V gives CDR1 MNHEY, CDR2 SMNVEV (reference sequence). Trimming pared 4 bases from V and 5 bases from J, leaving 9 bases between. This CDR3 is built from 13 residues. CDR3 coding DNA: TGTGCCAGCAGTTCGGGGGCGGACAATGAGCAGTTCTTC. Translated: CASSSGADNEQFF.

This chain uses TRBV7-2 with TRBJ1-6, with D perhaps TRBD1 (6 bases). The CDR3 consists of 14 residues. Germline CDR1 SGHTA, CDR2 FQGNSA. V was trimmed by 5 bases and J by 6 bases, leaving 11 bases between them. CDR3 DNA: TGTGCCAGCAGCACACAGGGTAGTAATTCACCCCTCCACTTT. Its translation is CASSTQGSNSPLHF.

The chain joins TRBV7-2 to TRBJ2-1; 11 nucleotides align to TRBD2. Trimming at V came to 1 base and at J to 8 bases, leaving 7 bases not matched to a gene. Germline CDR1 reads SGHTA; CDR2 reads FQGNSA. CDR3 length: 16 residues. The CDR3 DNA reads as TGTGCCAGCAGCTTAGATAGCGGGAGGGCCGGCGATGAGCAGTTCTTC. Translation gives CASSLDSGRAGDEQFF.

V usage is TRBV15 and J usage is TRBJ1-2, with 7 bases lining up with TRBD1. The V gene's germline CDR1 is LNHNV and CDR2 YYDKDF (reference sequence). The CDR3 extends over 14 amino acids. The ends lost 5 bases at V and 3 bases at J; junction bases unmatched: 6. The CDR3 here is CATSYRGKDYGYTF. The CDR3 nucleotides read TGTGCCACCAGCTACAGGGGAAAAGACTATGGCTACACCTTC. Supplemented by reference TRBV15 and TRBJ1-2, the full variable domain reads DAMVIQNPRYQVTQFGKPVTLSCSQTLNHNVMYWYQQKSSQAPKLLFHYYDKDFNNEADTPDNFQSRRPNTSFCFLDIRSPGLGDTAMYLCATSYRGKDYGYTFGSGTRLTVV.

The rearrangement joins TRBV27 to TRBJ2-1, with 7 bases that match TRBD2. This CDR3 comprises 15 residues. From germline, CDR1 is MNHEY and CDR2 SMNVEV (reference sequence). Trimming cost V 5 bases and J 0 bases; bases outside gene matches: 4. The chain's CDR3 is CASSLGTNSYNEQFF. CDR3 nucleotides: TGTGCCAGCAGTCTCGGGACTAACTCCTACAATGAGCAGTTCTTC.

This clone was observed once. V gene TRBV5-4 combines with J gene TRBJ2-3; no clear D. With 2 bases removed from V and 2 bases from J, the gap between germline ends came to 3 bases. CDR3 size: 12 residues. CDR1 and CDR2 from the germline V gene are SGHNT and YYREEE (reference sequence). CDR3 bases: TGTGCCAGCAGCTTCCACACAGATACGCAGTATTTT. It specifies CASSFHTDTQYF.

The chain links TRBV4-1 to TRBJ2-7; D assignment may be TRBD1 or TRBD2 (5 bases each). Germline-derived CDR1 and CDR2 are MGHRA and YSYEKL. This CDR3 is 14 amino acids long. Trimming removed 4 bases from V and 0 bases from J, with 10 bases in between. CDR3 loop: CASSPSGRSYEQYF. The CDR3 nucleotides read TGCGCCAGCAGCCCATCGGGGCGCTCCTACGAGCAGTACTTC.

The chain couples TRBV4-2 to TRBJ2-3; TRBD2 matches 10 bases. CDR3 length: 17 residues. The germline gives CDR1 LGHNA, CDR2 YNFKEQ. J gave up 5 bases and V 0 bases, and 8 bases lay outside the gene matches. The CDR3 bases are TGTGCCAGCAGCCAAGATCTGGCTAGCGGGAGAGAAGATACGCAGTATTTT. Its protein product is CASSQDLASGREDTQYF.

V and J are TRBV11-3 and TRBJ2-2; 13 positions agree with TRBD2. This CDR3 has 16 amino acids. Trimming took 4 bases from V and 2 from J; bases not matched to a gene: 1. The germline V gene encodes CDR1 SGHNT and CDR2 YENEEA. CDR3 DNA: TGTGCCAGCAGCTGGACTAGCGGGAGCAACACCGGGGAGCTGTTTTTT. It codes for CASSWTSGSNTGELFF.

V gene TRBV15 combines with J gene TRBJ1-3, with D unclear. V lost 4 bases and J 0 bases, leaving 10 bases between the germline ends. Per the germline V gene, CDR1 is LNHNV and CDR2 is YYDKDF (reference sequence). The CDR3 extends over 15 amino acids. The CDR3 sequence: CATSTNSNSGNTIYF. The DNA for the CDR3 is TGTGCCACCAGCACTAACTCCAACTCTGGAAACACCATATATTTT.

V usage is TRBV21-1 and J usage is TRBJ2-3; TRBD1 is taken as the D call from the table, unchecked against the DNA. TRBV21-1 is a listed pseudogene. The length of the CDR3 is 17 residues. The CDR3 nucleotides read TGTGCCAGCAGCAAAGGGGGCCTAAAGGGTGGGACAGATACGCAGTATTTT. Translated, it gives CASSKGGLKGGTDTQYF.

V and J are TRBV19 and TRBJ2-6; D tentatively reads TRBD1 or TRBD2 (5 bases each). From germline, CDR1 is LNHDA and CDR2 SQIVND (reference sequence). V was pared by 6 bases and J by 2 bases, with 8 bases between. The CDR3 has 14 amino acids. The CDR3 here is CASSRDPGANVLTF. The CDR3, as DNA: TGTGCCAGTAGCCGGGACCCTGGGGCCAACGTCCTGACTTTC.

V and J are TRBV18 and TRBJ2-7, with unresolved D. V lost 5 bases, J lost 6 bases, and 11 bases lay in between. This CDR3 is 12 amino acids long. In germline, CDR1 is KGHSH, CDR2 LQKENI. The CDR3 is CASSTRAGEQYF. In nucleotides, the CDR3 is TGTGCCAGCTCAACCCGAGCCGGCGAGCAGTACTTC.

The CDR3 DNA reads TGTGCCAGCAGTCCGACAGGGCCCACCGGGGAGCTGTTTTTT. Its translation is CASSPTGPTGELFF. The chain combines TRBV6-1 with TRBJ2-2; TRBD1 aligns across 7 bases. With V trimmed by 5 bases and J by 4 bases, 4 bases remained unmatched. CDR1 is MNHNS and CDR2 is SASEGT in the germline V gene. The CDR3 spans 14 residues.

The V and J genes are TRBV29-1 and TRBJ1-1; TRBD1 matches 9 bases. This CDR3 contains 13 residues. Germline assignment: CDR1 SQVTM and CDR2 ANQGSEA. The trim removed 7 bases at V and 2 bases at J, leaving 5 bases unmatched. This CDR3 reads CSGQGQGNTEAFF. As DNA, the CDR3 is TGCAGCGGGCAGGGACAGGGTAACACTGAAGCTTTCTTT.

The chain is built from TRBV2 and TRBJ1-5; TRBD1 matches 7 bases. CDR1 SNHLY and CDR2 FYNNEI come from the germline V gene. The CDR3 loop spans 14 amino acids. V was clipped by 4 bases and J by 6 bases; unmatched bases: 6. The CDR3 DNA reads as TGTGCCAGCAGTGTTAGGACAGGCCTTCAGCCCCAGCATTTT. Amino acid sequence: CASSVRTGLQPQHF. Full variable domain (missing parts from reference TRBV2 and TRBJ1-5): EPEVTQTPSHQVTQMGQEVILRCVPISNHLYFYWYRQILGQKVEFLVSFYNNEISEKSEIFDDQFSVERPDGSNFTLKIRSTKLEDSAMYFCASSVRTGLQPQHFGDGTRLSIL.